Below, 29 T cell receptor beta chains from the same sample are listed, as sequenced in a study of breast tumors, draining lymph nodes, adjacent tissues. Breast cancer patients provided tissue from their axillary draining lymph nodes. Using its own MiXCR run on the multiplex PCR reads, TCRdb lists one record per CDR3 protein. The sample carries around 230,000 distinct CDR3 sequences, 32% recorded once. Material: axillary lymph node tissue. These receptors were obtained from a female donor with breast cancer. Some clones in this sample may be carry-over from other donors' samples.

This clonotype was counted at least ten times. The chain uses TRBV11-3 and TRBJ2-1, with D maybe TRBD2 (5 bases). V lost 1 base to trimming and J lost 5 bases, with 12 bases between them. The CDR3 has 15 amino acids. The germline CDR1 and CDR2 sequences are SGHNT and YENEEA. As DNA, the CDR3 is TGTGCCAGCAGCTTAGCGGGGAGCGAAGACAATGAGCAGTTCTTC. Its translation: CASSLAGSEDNEQFF.

The sample holds many counts of this clonotype. The chain is built from TRBV6-6 and TRBJ1-3; tentatively, D is TRBD1 (6 bases). Deletions cut 3 bases from V and 4 bases from J, with 13 bases between. The germline V gene has CDR1 MNHNY and CDR2 SVGAGI (reference sequence). This CDR3 spans 15 amino acids. The CDR3 is CASSYRGAYGNTIYF. The CDR3 DNA is TGTGCCAGCAGTTATCGGGGGGCGTACGGAAACACCATATATTTT.

The chain joins TRBV24-1 to TRBJ2-5, with 10 bases aligning to TRBD2. V was clipped by 3 bases and J by 5 bases; unmatched bases: 8. Germline lookup yields CDR1 KGHDR and CDR2 SFDVKD. The CDR3 is 16 residues long. The CDR3: CATSDGSGRTWETQYF. The CDR3 DNA follows: TGTGCCACCAGTGATGGTAGCGGGAGGACTTGGGAGACCCAGTACTTC.

This clonotype was seen only once. A much larger clone differs by one base, so this may be a read error. The V gene is TRBV7-3, the J gene TRBJ2-3, with no clear D. CDR1 and CDR2 (germline): SGHTA, FQGTGA. CDR3 size: 13 residues. In DNA form, the CDR3 reads TGTGCCAGCAGCCCCTACCGCGCGGATACGCGGTATTTT. Its translation: CASSPYRADTRYF.

This clonotype was observed at least ten times. The J gene is TRBJ2-7, the V gene TRBV7-2; D gene uncertain. Trimming pared 6 bases from V and 3 bases from J, leaving 9 bases between. From germline, CDR1 is SGHTA and CDR2 FQGNSA. The CDR3 is 12 residues long. Here the CDR3 DNA reads TGTGCCAGCAGTTTTACGGACTACGAGCAGTACTTC. Protein sequence: CASSFTDYEQYF. Looking up the rest from reference TRBV7-2 and TRBJ2-7 gives the full variable domain: GAGVSQSPSNKVTEKGKDVELRCDPISGHTALYWYRQSLGQGLEFLIYFQGNSAPDKSGLPSDRFSAERTGGSVSTLTIQRTQQEDSAVYLCASSFTDYEQYFGPGTRLTVT.

V and J are TRBV10-2 and TRBJ1-3, with 10 bases lining up with TRBD1. The ends lost 0 bases at V and 0 bases at J; junction bases unmatched: 2. This CDR3 spans 17 amino acids. Germline V gives CDR1 WSHSY, CDR2 SAAADI. CDR3 in amino acids: CASSESRTGGSGNTIYF. The CDR3 region has the DNA TGCGCCAGCAGTGAGTCCCGGACAGGGGGCTCTGGAAACACCATATATTTT.

As for this clonotype: A much larger clone lies a single base off, so this may be a read error. The chain uses TRBV6-2 or TRBV6-3 and TRBJ2-3; the D gene is possibly TRBD1 (5 bases). CDR3 length: 11 amino acids. CDR1 is MNHEY and CDR2 is SVGEGT in the germline V gene. CDR3 sequence reads: CVSRAGDTQYF. The DNA for the CDR3 is TGTGTCAGCAGGGCTGGAGATACGCAGTATTTT.

In its sample, this clonotype was seen once. The chain is built from TRBV5-1 and TRBJ2-2, with a possible D match to TRBD1 (6 bases). Germline V gives CDR1 SGHRS, CDR2 YFSETQ. The CDR3 consists of 17 residues. Deletions cut 4 bases from V and 6 bases from J, with 22 bases between. The DNA of the CDR3 is TGCGCCAGCAGCCCTGAGGGGATACAGGGAACTTCCGGGGAGCTGTTTTTT. This sequence encodes CASSPEGIQGTSGELFF.

This clonotype was observed at least ten times. CDR3 in DNA: TGTGCCAGTAGACGTACAGGGGAGGGTACCTACGAGCAGTACTTC. Translation: CASRRTGEGTYEQYF. J is TRBJ2-7 and V is TRBV19; D may match TRBD1 or TRBD2 (7 bases each). CDR1 and CDR2 from the germline V gene are LNHDA and SQIVND (reference sequence). Trimming took off 6 bases at V and 2 bases at J, with 17 bases between the two ends. The CDR3 length is 15 residues.

In the case of this clonotype: One end of the junction fails to match germline, which may point to a read error. The rearrangement links TRBV29-1 to TRBJ2-7; 14 bases agree with TRBD2. From germline, CDR1 is SQVTM and CDR2 ANQGSEA. This CDR3 region has 17 residues. The CDR3: CSVEGNAGTSGSYEQHF. DNA of the CDR3: TGCAGCGTTGAAGGGAACGCCGGGACTAGCGGGAGTTACGAGCAGCACTTC.

This clonotype was detected a few times. The CDR3 protein is CSARPPGGGTEAFF. The CDR3 DNA sequence: TGCAGTGCTAGGCCTCCAGGGGGGGGAACTGAAGCTTTCTTT. This sequence joins TRBV20-1 and TRBJ1-1, with TRBD1 matching over 7 bases. This CDR3 has 14 amino acids. Germline lookup yields CDR1 DFQATT and CDR2 SNEGSKA (reference sequence). With 3 bases clipped from V and 5 bases from J, the junction kept 9 bases outside the gene matches.

This clonotype was recorded at least ten times. The genes are TRBV6-4 and TRBJ2-1; 9 nucleotides match TRBD1. Germline loops: CDR1 MRHNA, CDR2 SNTAGT. The CDR3 is 16 amino acids. Trimming cost V 5 bases and J 4 bases; bases outside gene matches: 9. The DNA for the CDR3 is TGTGCCAGCAGTCGGGGGCCGGGACAGGGATACAATGAGCAGTTCTTC. Its protein product is CASSRGPGQGYNEQFF.

The table lists this clonotype with many counts. V gene TRBV20-1 combines with J gene TRBJ2-7; 10 nucleotides match TRBD2. The CDR3 runs 15 residues. The V segment lost 6 bases and the J segment 2 bases; nucleotides outside the gene matches: 10. Germline CDR1 DFQATT, CDR2 SNEGSKA (reference sequence). Written as DNA, the CDR3 is TGCAGTGCGCCCCGGACTAGCGGCGCGGCCTACGAGCAGTACTTC. Residues: CSAPRTSGAAYEQYF.

This clonotype was observed many times. The chain recombines TRBV4-3 with TRBJ2-3; D gene uncertain. The CDR3 sequence is 13 residues long. Germline loops: CDR1 LGHNA, CDR2 YSLEER. The germline V and J ends were trimmed by 3 bases and 4 bases, with 8 bases remaining between them. CDR3 nucleotides: TGCGCCAGCAGCCAGGCGATGGCAGATACGCAGTATTTT. This translates into CASSQAMADTQYF.

This clonotype occurred many times. V usage is TRBV10-3 and J usage is TRBJ2-1, with TRBD1 identical over 8 bases. Trimming took 0 bases from V and 7 from J; bases not matched to a gene: 8. Germline V gene lookup returns CDR1 ENHRY and CDR2 SYGVKD. The CDR3 runs to 16 residues. CDR3 sequence (DNA): TGTGCCATCAGTGAGTCGAAACCCGGGACAGGAAATGAGCAGTTCTTC. It encodes CAISESKPGTGNEQFF.

At least ten counts were recorded for this clonotype. The chain has TRBV13 and TRBJ1-4; D might be TRBD1 (5 bases). The germline CDR1 and CDR2 sequences are PRHDT and FYEKMQ (reference sequence). The CDR3 is 13 residues long. The V end lost 3 bases, the J end lost 8 bases, and 10 bases lay between the germline ends. The DNA for the CDR3 is TGTGCCAGCAGCTTTGGGGGACGGGAAAAACTGTTTTTT. Encoded protein: CASSFGGREKLFF.

About this clonotype itself: This may be a read error: a much more frequent sequence differs by one nucleotide. The chain links TRBV6-1 to TRBJ2-7; the match to TRBD2 covers 12 bases. With 5 bases clipped from V and 1 base from J, the junction kept 6 bases outside the gene matches. The V gene's germline CDR1 is MNHNS and CDR2 SASEGT. CDR3 length: 16 residues. CDR3 sequence: CASSHLTSGRSYEQYF. CDR3 nucleotide sequence: TGTGCCAGCAGTCACTTAACTAGCGGGAGGTCCTACGAGCAGTACTTC.

A word on this clonotype: Being one base from a much bigger clone, this may be a read error. The V call is TRBV9, the J call TRBJ2-1; D is perhaps TRBD2 (5 bases). The V gene's germline CDR1 is SGDLS and CDR2 YYNGEE. This CDR3 is 15 amino acids long. CDR3 nucleotide sequence: TGTGCCAGCAGCGTAGCGGCGGGCTCCTACAATGCGCAGTTCTTC. This gives the protein CASSVAAGSYNAQFF.

This clonotype appeared many times. The chain links TRBV5-1 to TRBJ1-4, with no clear D. V was clipped by 0 bases and J by 0 bases, with 3 bases between them. Germline assignment: CDR1 SGHRS and CDR2 YFSETQ. The CDR3 covers 14 residues. CDR3 nucleotides: TGCGCCAGCAGCTTGGGTCCAACTAATGAAAAACTGTTTTTT. This translates into CASSLGPTNEKLFF.

The sample holds many counts of this clonotype. The chain employs TRBV5-1 and TRBJ2-5, with D possibly TRBD2 on 6 matching bases. The CDR3 covers 16 residues. The V gene's germline CDR1 is SGHRS and CDR2 YFSETQ. V was pared by 3 bases and J by 1 base, with 16 bases between. CDR3 protein: CASSSGTGRLQETQYF. DNA of the CDR3: TGCGCCAGCAGCTCCGGGACCGGGAGACTCCAAGAGACCCAGTACTTC.

This clonotype has a count of ten or more. CDR3 in DNA: TGCGCCAGCAGCCAAGGGCGGGCCCCGAACACCGGGGAGCTGTTTTTT. Its protein product is CASSQGRAPNTGELFF. The genes are TRBV4-1 and TRBJ2-2, with D tentatively TRBD2 (5 bases). The CDR3 sequence is 16 residues long. Germline assignment: CDR1 MGHRA and CDR2 YSYEKL. The germline V and J ends were trimmed by 1 base and 0 bases, with 9 bases remaining between them.

For this clonotype: The CDR3 ends on some other residue instead of the conserved phenylalanine or tryptophan, so this is likely a read error. The chain employs TRBV7-2 and TRBJ2-2; TRBD1 agrees at 8 bases. The V gene's germline CDR1 is SGHTA and CDR2 FQGNSA. This CDR3 has 14 residues. The chain's CDR3 is CASRQGSVTGELFL. CDR3 nucleotides: TGTGCCAGCCGACAGGGGAGCGTCACCGGAGAGCTGTTTCTT.

The chain has TRBV5-4 and TRBJ2-6, with TRBD2 identical over 7 bases. V gave up 1 base and J gave up 2 bases; unmatched junction bases: 12. The CDR3 covers 19 residues. Per germline, CDR1 SGHNT and CDR2 YYREEE (reference sequence). The CDR3 loop is CASSLLGRREQAGANVLTF. DNA of the CDR3: TGTGCCAGCAGCTTGCTCGGGAGGAGGGAACAGGCTGGGGCCAACGTCCTGACTTTC.

The sample holds many counts of this clonotype. The chain has TRBV19 and TRBJ1-2; 10 bases map to TRBD1. J gave up 6 bases and V 10 bases, and 2 bases lay outside the gene matches. Per germline, CDR1 LNHDA and CDR2 SQIVND (reference sequence). This CDR3 contains 11 residues. CDR3 loop: CATGTGDGYTF. The DNA for the CDR3 is TGTGCCACCGGGACAGGGGATGGCTACACCTTC. Full variable domain (remainder filled in from reference TRBV19 and TRBJ1-2): DGGITQSPKYLFRKEGQNVTLSCEQNLNHDAMYWYRQDPGQGLRLIYYSQIVNDFQKGDIAEGYSVSREKKESFPLTVTSAQKNPTAFYLCATGTGDGYTFGSGTRLTVV.

This clonotype came up many times. The chain is built from TRBV30 and TRBJ2-7; D unresolved. Germline lookup yields CDR1 GTSNPN and CDR2 SVGIG (reference sequence). CDR3 length: 15 amino acids. Trimming cost V 4 bases and J 0 bases, with 16 bases left between them. CDR3 loop: CAWKTSWTSSYEQYF. The CDR3, as DNA: TGTGCCTGGAAAACCTCATGGACGAGCTCCTACGAGCAGTACTTC. Complete variable domain (other parts from reference TRBV30 and TRBJ2-7): SQTIHQWPATLVQPVGSPLSLECTVEGTSNPNLYWYRQAAGRGLQLLFYSVGIGQISSEVPQNLSASRPQDRQFILSSKKLLLSDSGFYLCAWKTSWTSSYEQYFGPGTRLTVT.

The chain employs TRBV25-1 and TRBJ1-4; D is unresolved. Trimming removed 3 bases from V and 7 bases from J, with 12 bases in between. The CDR3 runs 14 residues. Per the germline V gene, CDR1 is MGHDK and CDR2 is SYGVNS. The CDR3 protein is CASSDRGRTEKLFF. In DNA form, the CDR3 reads TGTGCCAGCAGTGACAGAGGGCGCACTGAAAAACTGTTTTTT.

This clonotype has only a few counts. The germline gene is not matched at one end of the junction; a read error may be the cause. CDR3 amino acids: CSASGNTGEPFF. DNA for the CDR3: TGCAGTGCTTCGGGCAACACCGGGGAGCCGTTTTTT. The chain is built from TRBV20-1 and TRBJ2-2; maybe TRBD2 (5 bases). The germline V gene has CDR1 DFQATT and CDR2 SNEGSKA (reference sequence). The CDR3 runs 12 residues.

This clonotype has a count of ten or more. The rearrangement uses TRBV13 and TRBJ2-3; 12 bases line up with TRBD2. There are 17 residues in the CDR3. Trimming at V came to 5 bases and at J to 0 bases, leaving 6 bases not matched to a gene. CDR1 is PRHDT and CDR2 is FYEKMQ in the germline V gene (reference sequence). The CDR3 nucleotides are TGTGCCAGCAGCCCTTTAGGGACTAGCGGGAGCACAGATACGCAGTATTTT. This gives the protein CASSPLGTSGSTDTQYF. The variable domain in full, completed from reference TRBV13 and TRBJ2-3, reads AAGVIQSPRHLIKEKRETATLKCYPIPRHDTVYWYQQGPGQDPQFLISFYEKMQSDKGSIPDRFSAQQFSDYHSELNMSSLELGDSALYFCASSPLGTSGSTDTQYFGPGTRLTVL.

This clonotype appeared once. This CDR3 is missing its conserved last phenylalanine or tryptophan, likely due to a read error. The chain couples TRBV25-1 to TRBJ1-2; no clear D gene. Germline CDR1 is MGHDK and CDR2 is SYGVNS. The CDR3 consists of 12 residues. The DNA of the CDR3 is TGTGCCAGCTCGAGGGCTAACTACGGCTACACCCTC. Translating it yields CASSRANYGYTL.